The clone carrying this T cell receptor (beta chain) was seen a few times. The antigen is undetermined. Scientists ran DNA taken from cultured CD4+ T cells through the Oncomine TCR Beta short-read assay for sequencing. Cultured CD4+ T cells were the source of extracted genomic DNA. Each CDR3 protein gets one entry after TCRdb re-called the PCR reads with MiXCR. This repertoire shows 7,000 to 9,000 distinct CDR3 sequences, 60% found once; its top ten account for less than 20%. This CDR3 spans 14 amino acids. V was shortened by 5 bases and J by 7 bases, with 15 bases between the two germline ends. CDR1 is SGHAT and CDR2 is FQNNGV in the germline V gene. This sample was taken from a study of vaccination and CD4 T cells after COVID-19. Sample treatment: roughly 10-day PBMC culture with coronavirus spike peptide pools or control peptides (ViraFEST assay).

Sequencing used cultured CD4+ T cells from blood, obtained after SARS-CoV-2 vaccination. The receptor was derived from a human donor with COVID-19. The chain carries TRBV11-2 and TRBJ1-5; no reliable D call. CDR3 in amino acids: CASSRGGRSQPQHF. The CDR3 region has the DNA TGTGCCAGCAGCCGAGGTGGGAGGTCCCAGCCCCAGCATTTT.